This entry features one T cell receptor beta chain sequence. The ends were cut back, 6 bases at V and 1 base at J, with 13 bases in the middle. The CDR3 has 15 amino acids. The germline CDR1 and CDR2 sequences are MNHEY and SMNVEV (reference sequence). The data were obtained in a study of blood T cell repertoires in COVID-19. Repertoires were generated with immunoSEQ multiplex PCR, while TCRdb's copy carries only in-frame clones and drops some. There are approximately 200,000 clones in the sample; just under 85% occur only once, and roughly 1.3% lies in the top ten. V gene TRBV27 combines with J gene TRBJ2-1; D is possibly TRBD2 (5 bases). This clonotype was obtained from a woman aged 40 to 50 with acute COVID-19. Sequencing was carried out using PBMCs or T cells enriched from blood (not recorded which). The CDR3 protein is CASRYRGQSYNEQFF. CDR3 sequence (DNA): TGTGCCAGCAGATACCGCGGGCAGTCCTACAATGAGCAGTTCTTC.